This T cell receptor (beta chain) was found in a study of glioma-infiltrating T cells after dendritic cell vaccination. Findings and limits, study-wide: Longer survival after dendritic cell vaccination followed higher pretreatment TIL content. Higher TCR clonality did not directly relate to longer survival.

On this clone: Its antigen is not identified.

CDR3 length: 16 residues. Per the germline V gene, CDR1 is ENHRY and CDR2 is SYGVKD. V lost 6 bases and J lost 2, with 14 bases in between. The time point here: after dendritic cell vaccination, including at tumor progression/relapse. All glioblastoma patients lacked an isocitrate dehydrogenase mutation. Assay: immunoSEQ multiplex PCR; the TCRdb copy retains only in-frame clones and omits some. The profile shows about 50,000 clones, 89% of them singletons. The material sequenced was blood, taken after dendritic cell vaccination. V gene TRBV10-3 combines with J gene TRBJ2-6; maybe TRBD1 (5 bases). This clonotype was obtained from a human donor with glioblastoma. The CDR3 DNA reads as TGTGCCATCAGGGATAGCAGGGTTGCTGGGGCCAACGTCCTGACTTTC. Encoded protein: CAIRDSRVAGANVLTF.